The rows below give T cell receptor beta chains drawn from one sample of a study of cytotoxic CD8 clonotypes in ibrutinib-treated CLL. Libraries were prepared by immunoSEQ multiplex PCR; TCRdb keeps only in-frame clonotypes and omits some of them. The sample has about 63,000 clones, more than 70% seen once. The source material was PBMCs, sampled after 12 months of ibrutinib treatment. These receptors originate from a human donor with chronic lymphocytic leukemia. CDR3s include the opening cysteine and the closing phenylalanine or tryptophan. Fields, in order: V gene, J gene, D gene, clone size, CDR3 protein, CDR3 DNA. A D gene is named only where the DNA matches it firmly. Clone sizes are given selectively: once, few, many, or a class where the clone is expanded.

>TRBV15|TRBJ2-1|TRBD2|NA
CATSRDSASGKLEQFF
TGTGCCACCAGCAGAGATTCGGCTAGCGGGAAACTTGAGCAGTTCTTC
>TRBV27|TRBJ2-1|NA|once
CASSPPTRLEQFF
TGTGCCAGCAGTCCCCCGACGAGACTTGAGCAGTTCTTC
>TRBV7-6|TRBJ2-5|TRBD2|NA
CASSLVTSVQETQYF
TGTGCCAGCAGCTTAGTTACTAGCGTCCAAGAGACCCAGTACTTC
>TRBV5-1|TRBJ2-5|NA|NA
CASSLGRGETQYF
TGCGCCAGCAGCTTGGGCAGGGGAGAGACCCAGTACTTC
>TRBV5-4|TRBJ1-2|NA|NA
CASSTGQTDYGYTF
TGTGCCAGCAGCACAGGACAGACAGACTATGGCTACACCTTC
>TRBV28|TRBJ2-3|NA|NA
CASSLATDTQYF
TGTGCCAGCAGTCTCGCCACAGATACGCAGTATTTT
>TRBV5-6|TRBJ1-1|NA|once
CASSFGRGNTEAFF
TGTGCCAGCAGCTTTGGCAGGGGGAACACTGAAGCTTTCTTT
>TRBV5-1|TRBJ1-4|NA|NA
CASSPGSSQEKLFF
TGCGCCAGCAGCCCCGGGTCCAGTCAGGAAAAACTGTTTTTT
>TRBV7-2|TRBJ2-1|TRBD2|NA
CASSPGTSGSSEQFF
TGTGCCAGCAGCCCAGGGACTAGCGGGAGTTCTGAGCAGTTCTTC
>TRBV7-6|TRBJ2-5|TRBD2|NA
CASSYPASGVETQYF
TGTGCCAGCAGCTACCCGGCTAGCGGGGTCGAGACCCAGTACTTC
>TRBV27|TRBJ2-3|TRBD2|NA
CASSPPGLEGTDTQYF
TGTGCCAGCAGTCCACCGGGACTAGAGGGCACAGATACGCAGTATTTT
>TRBV6-1|TRBJ2-7|NA|NA
CASIPGGRVDEQYF
TGTGCCAGCATCCCGGGGGGCAGGGTGGACGAGCAGTACTTC
>TRBV14|TRBJ1-2|NA|NA
CASSQFDMDGGYTF
TGTGCCAGCAGCCAATTCGATATGGATGGTGGCTACACCTTC
>TRBV4-2|TRBJ2-1|TRBD2|NA
CATSGGTSWSYNEQFF
TGTGCCACCTCGGGGGGGACTAGTTGGTCCTACAATGAGCAGTTCTTC
>TRBV29-1|TRBJ2-4|TRBD1|NA
CSAGGQGTNIQYF
TGCAGCGCCGGGGGACAGGGCACGAACATTCAGTACTTC
>TRBV7-9|TRBJ2-1|NA|many
CASSRGAYYNEQFF
TGTGCCAGCAGCCGGGGCGCGTACTACAATGAGCAGTTCTTC
>TRBV5-6|TRBJ1-2|TRBD1|once
CASSSGTGASGYTF
TGTGCCAGCAGCTCTGGGACAGGGGCGAGTGGCTACACCTTC
>TRBV28|TRBJ2-7|TRBD1|once
CASSLTGNSYEQYF
TGTGCCAGCAGCTTGACAGGGAACTCCTACGAGCAGTACTTC
>TRBV7-2|TRBJ2-2|TRBD2|NA
CASKILGTRSAGELFF
TGTGCCAGCAAAATTCTGGGGACTAGAAGCGCCGGGGAGCTGTTTTTT
>TRBV6-1|TRBJ1-5|TRBD1|NA
CASRRDSLNQPQHF
TGTGCCAGCCGAAGGGACAGTCTTAATCAGCCCCAGCATTTT
>TRBV6-6|TRBJ1-5|NA|NA
CASSSTGVVGNQPQHF
TGTGCCAGCAGCAGCACCGGGGTAGTGGGCAATCAGCCCCAGCATTTT
>TRBV10-3|TRBJ1-5|NA|NA
CAISDSHSNQPQHF
TGTGCCATCAGTGATTCCCATAGCAATCAGCCCCAGCATTTT
>TRBV7-3|TRBJ2-3|TRBD1|NA
CASSRGQSSTDTQYF
TGTGCCAGCAGCCGGGGACAGAGTAGCACAGATACGCAGTATTTT
>TRBV6-6|TRBJ2-7|NA|NA
CASSYMDTYYEQYF
TGTGCCAGCAGTTACATGGACACCTACTACGAGCAGTACTTC
>TRBV5-6|TRBJ2-5|NA|NA
CASSTTGRHQETQYF
TGTGCCAGCAGCACCACGGGACGCCACCAAGAGACCCAGTACTTC
>TRBV4-1|TRBJ2-1|TRBD2|NA
CASSTTSGSSYNEQFF
TGCGCCAGCAGCACAACTAGCGGGAGCTCCTACAATGAGCAGTTCTTC
>TRBV4-3|TRBJ1-2|TRBD1|few
CASSLDRGFRSGYTF
TGCGCCAGCAGTCTGGACAGGGGGTTCAGGTCTGGCTACACCTTC
>TRBV19|TRBJ2-3|NA|NA
CASREGPADTQYF
TGTGCCAGTAGAGAAGGGCCCGCAGATACGCAGTATTTT
>TRBV7-3|TRBJ2-1|TRBD2|NA
CASSYRGTSGIVNEQFF
TGTGCCAGCAGCTACAGAGGGACTAGCGGGATTGTGAATGAGCAGTTCTTC
>TRBV10-3|TRBJ2-2|NA|once
CAIHGGTNTGELFF
TGTGCCATCCATGGGGGGACGAACACCGGGGAGCTGTTTTTT
>TRBV5-1|TRBJ2-5|TRBD2|NA
CASSLRIAGYQETQYF
TGCGCCAGCAGCTTGCGTATAGCGGGGTACCAAGAGACCCAGTACTTC